The 27 T cell receptor beta chains in this list originate from one sample, sequenced in a study of blood T cell repertoires in COVID-19. Using immunoSEQ multiplex PCR, the repertoire was profiled, and TCRdb retains in-frame clones only, with some absent. The table includes 150,000 to 250,000 clones, 70% to 85% detected once. The sequenced sample was peripheral blood. Receptor source: a human donor with acute or convalescent COVID-19. The donor label of this sample is uncertain.

The V gene is TRBV5-1, the J gene TRBJ2-7; TRBD2 might be the D (5 bases). Deletions cut 0 bases from V and 2 bases from J, with 18 bases between. The germline V gene has CDR1 SGHRS and CDR2 YFSETQ. The CDR3 is 17 amino acids. In DNA, the CDR3 is TGCGCCAGCAGCTTGGGGCTCGGTCAGACTAAGACCTACGAGCAGTACTTC. It translates to CASSLGLGQTKTYEQYF.

The gene calls are TRBV2 and TRBJ2-3, with D perhaps TRBD2 (6 bases). V lost 8 bases and J 5 bases, leaving 20 bases between the germline ends. From germline, CDR1 is SNHLY and CDR2 FYNNEI. The length of the CDR3 is 15 residues. CDR3 DNA sequence: TGTGCCAGCGGCGAGGTAGCTAGCGCTGGAGATACGCAGTATTTT. Its protein product is CASGEVASAGDTQYF.

The gene calls are TRBV18 and TRBJ1-1; D not certain. The V end lost 2 bases, the J end lost 3 bases, and 7 bases lay between the germline ends. Germline V gives CDR1 KGHSH, CDR2 LQKENI. CDR3 length equals 13 residues. The CDR3 bases are TGTGCCAGCTCACCATACTCCCACACTGAAGCTTTCTTT. This translates into CASSPYSHTEAFF.

The V call is TRBV19, the J call TRBJ2-5, with 8 positions matching TRBD1. This CDR3 comprises 14 residues. Per the germline V gene, CDR1 is LNHDA and CDR2 is SQIVND (reference sequence). Trimming took 6 bases from V and 5 from J; bases not matched to a gene: 8. CDR3 loop: CASRPTGVGETQYF. CDR3 DNA sequence: TGTGCCAGTAGACCGACAGGGGTCGGGGAGACCCAGTACTTC.

The chain couples TRBV11-2 to TRBJ1-1, with a weak D call TRBD1 (5 bases). Trimming pared 5 bases from V and 0 bases from J, leaving 16 bases between. The CDR3 contains 16 residues. Germline V lookup: CDR1 SGHAT, CDR2 FQNNGV. In DNA, the CDR3 is TGTGCCAGCAGCCTAGCGGCGGGGACGGTGAACACTGAAGCTTTCTTT. The encoded protein is CASSLAAGTVNTEAFF.

This clone was counted once. The chain is built from TRBV6-1 and TRBJ1-3; TRBD1 might be the D (5 bases). Germline V CDR1 and CDR2: MNHNS, SASEGT. V was pared by 0 bases and J by 5 bases, with 23 bases between. The CDR3 length is 19 residues. CDR3 nucleotide sequence: TGTGCCAGCAGTGAAGCGCGGGGGAATATGGCGGGGACTCGAAACACCATATATTTT. Translating it yields CASSEARGNMAGTRNTIYF.

This sequence joins TRBV5-1 and TRBJ2-3; a possible D gene is TRBD2 (5 bases). The CDR3 is 14 amino acids. The germline V gene encodes CDR1 SGHRS and CDR2 YFSETQ. The ends were cut back, 0 bases at V and 3 bases at J, with 8 bases in the middle. The CDR3 DNA follows: TGCGCCAGCAGCTTGGGACTACGAACAGATACGCAGTATTTT. The encoded protein is CASSLGLRTDTQYF.

The rearrangement links TRBV19 to TRBJ1-2, with a possible D match to TRBD1 (5 bases). There are 15 residues in the CDR3. Germline CDR1 is LNHDA and CDR2 is SQIVND (reference sequence). The germline V and J ends were trimmed by 5 bases and 0 bases, with 13 bases remaining between them. The CDR3 spells CASSAGTDTNYGYTF. The CDR3, as DNA: TGTGCCAGTAGTGCCGGGACTGATACTAACTATGGCTACACCTTC.

This clone was counted only a few times. V gene TRBV7-3 combines with J gene TRBJ2-1; D is possibly TRBD2 (6 bases). Trimming took off 5 bases at V and 1 base at J, with 12 bases between the two ends. The CDR3 is 15 amino acids. CDR1 is SGHTA and CDR2 is FQGTGA in the germline V gene. This chain's CDR3 is CASSEEGQSYNEQFF. CDR3 sequence (DNA): TGTGCCAGCAGCGAGGAGGGCCAGTCCTACAATGAGCAGTTCTTC.

The chain carries TRBV19 and TRBJ2-1; 13 bases line up with TRBD2. The CDR3 consists of 15 residues. Germline loops: CDR1 LNHDA, CDR2 SQIVND (reference sequence). The V and J ends lost 5 bases and 8 bases, in that order; junction bases with no gene match: 6. CDR3 in amino acids: CASSVTSGREYEQFF. DNA of the CDR3: TGTGCCAGTAGTGTCACTAGCGGGAGGGAGTATGAGCAGTTCTTC.

V usage is TRBV5-1 and J usage is TRBJ2-5; D may be TRBD2 (5 bases). The CDR3 extends over 14 amino acids. Trimming stripped 0 bases from V and 4 bases from J, with 10 bases between. Germline values: CDR1 SGHRS, CDR2 YFSETQ. The CDR3 nucleotides read TGCGCCAGCAGCTTGGAACGGGGTGGAGAGACCCAGTACTTC. The encoded protein is CASSLERGGETQYF.

The chain uses TRBV18 and TRBJ2-1, with a tentative D call TRBD1 (6 bases). The CDR3 is 14 amino acids. V was pared by 2 bases and J by 7 bases, with 12 bases between. From germline, CDR1 is KGHSH and CDR2 LQKENI. The DNA of the CDR3 is TGTGCCAGCTCACCATTGGGGGCGGAAAATGAGCAGTTCTTC. Its protein product is CASSPLGAENEQFF.

CDR3 bases: TGTGCCAGCGGGGCCGGATTTGAAGCTTTCTTT. Residues: CASGAGFEAFF. V usage is TRBV6-5 and J usage is TRBJ1-1; possible D gene TRBD1, 5 bases. V dropped 8 bases and J dropped 7 bases, with 11 bases sitting between them. Germline V lookup: CDR1 MNHEY, CDR2 SVGAGI. The CDR3 runs 11 residues.

This chain connects TRBV14 to TRBJ1-5; tentatively, D is TRBD1 (5 bases). Trimming left V 3 bases short and J 10 bases short, with 10 bases between. Germline V lookup: CDR1 SGHDN, CDR2 FVKESK. The CDR3 is 12 residues long. The CDR3 reads CASSQGLGPQHF. The CDR3 nucleotides are TGTGCCAGCAGCCAGGGACTCGGACCCCAGCATTTT.

This clone was recorded only once. The chain joins TRBV2 to TRBJ2-1, with 15 bases matching TRBD2. V was pared by 7 bases and J by 4 bases, with 5 bases of the junction left unmatched. CDR1 and CDR2 (germline): SNHLY, FYNNEI. There are 16 residues in the CDR3. Written as DNA, the CDR3 is TGTGCCAGCACCTCGGGACTAGCGGGAGGTTACAATGAGCAGTTCTTC. The encoded protein is CASTSGLAGGYNEQFF.

This clone was found once. The chain carries TRBV5-4 and TRBJ1-6; D possibly corresponds to TRBD1 (5 bases). This CDR3 contains 14 residues. CDR1 is SGHNT, CDR2 YYREEE, per germline (reference sequence). V gave up 4 bases and J gave up 10 bases, with 15 bases separating them. DNA for the CDR3: TGTGCCAGCAGCCCCACCACCAGGGAATCACCCCTCCACTTT. Translation gives CASSPTTRESPLHF. Full variable domain (outside the CDR3, taken from reference TRBV5-4 and TRBJ1-6): ETGVTQSPTHLIKTRGQQVTLRCSSQSGHNTVSWYQQALGQGPQFIFQYYREEENGRGNFPPRFSGLQFPNYSSELNVNALELDDSALYLCASSPTTRESPLHFGNGTRLTVT.

Many counts were recorded for this clone. The chain links TRBV28 to TRBJ2-2; D possibly corresponds to TRBD1 (6 bases). The ends were cut back, 8 bases at V and 1 base at J, with 14 bases in the middle. The CDR3 totals 15 residues. Germline V gene lookup returns CDR1 MDHEN and CDR2 SYDVKM. CDR3 sequence (DNA): TGTGCCAGCTGGAAGGTGACAGGGAACACCGGGGAGCTGTTTTTT. Residues: CASWKVTGNTGELFF.

The rearrangement links TRBV6-5 to TRBJ2-3; D not certain. CDR1 MNHEY and CDR2 SVGAGI come from the germline V gene. This CDR3 has 12 residues. Trimming removed 8 bases from V and 0 bases from J, with 6 bases in between. The CDR3 sequence: CASARSTDTQYF. CDR3 DNA: TGTGCCAGCGCTCGGAGCACAGATACGCAGTATTTT.

V gene TRBV10-2 combines with J gene TRBJ2-5, with D possibly TRBD2 on 6 matching bases. CDR1 is WSHSY and CDR2 is SAAADI in the germline V gene. The CDR3 has 13 amino acids. Trimming left V 5 bases short and J 4 bases short, with 11 bases between. The CDR3 nucleotides are TGCGCCAGCAGTTTTTCGGGAGCAGAGACCCAGTACTTC. Protein: CASSFSGAETQYF.

The rearrangement links TRBV5-1 to TRBJ2-7; the match to TRBD2 covers 14 bases. The junction had 0 bases not matched to a gene; V was cut back by 3 bases and J by 4 bases. From germline, CDR1 is SGHRS and CDR2 YFSETQ. The CDR3 runs to 14 residues. DNA of the CDR3: TGCGCCAGCAGCTGGACTAGCGGGAGGTACGAGCAGTACTTC. Protein: CASSWTSGRYEQYF.

This sequence joins TRBV5-5 and TRBJ2-5; possibly TRBD1 for D (5 bases). In germline, CDR1 is SGHKS, CDR2 YYEKEE (reference sequence). The CDR3 consists of 13 residues. V was cut by 0 bases and J by 2 bases, with 5 bases left in between. This CDR3 reads CASSLGQQETQYF. The CDR3 DNA follows: TGTGCCAGCAGCTTGGGACAGCAAGAGACCCAGTACTTC.

DNA for the CDR3: TGTGCCAGCAGCTTGGGGTGGGCCCTACAGACCACAGATACGCAGTATTTT. Translated: CASSLGWALQTTDTQYF. The chain has TRBV5-6 and TRBJ2-3; D unclear. CDR3 length: 17 amino acids. The germline gives CDR1 SGHDT, CDR2 YYEEEE. The germline V and J ends were trimmed by 0 bases and 2 bases, with 16 bases remaining between them.

The chain combines TRBV29-1 with TRBJ1-5; D call uncertain. The germline V gene has CDR1 SQVTM and CDR2 ANQGSEA. V dropped 3 bases and J dropped 0 bases, with 6 bases sitting between them. The CDR3 loop spans 13 amino acids. CDR3 residues: CSVEADSNQPQHF. Written as DNA, the CDR3 is TGCAGCGTTGAGGCAGATAGCAATCAGCCCCAGCATTTT. Based on the CDR3 plus reference TRBV29-1 and TRBJ1-5, the full variable domain is SAVISQKPSRDICQRGTSLTIQCQVDSQVTMMFWYRQQPGQSLTLIATANQGSEATYESGFVIDKFPISRPNLTFSTLTVSNMSPEDSSIYLCSVEADSNQPQHFGDGTRLSIL.

In nucleotides, the CDR3 is TGTGCCAGCAGTTCGAGCGGGAGAGGGAGCTCCTACGAGCAGTACTTC. As protein: CASSSSGRGSSYEQYF. The chain links TRBV6-5 to TRBJ2-7; 8 bases map to TRBD2. This CDR3 region has 16 residues. Germline values: CDR1 MNHEY, CDR2 SVGAGI. Trimming at V came to 4 bases and at J to 0 bases, leaving 8 bases not matched to a gene.

This clone was seen more than once but under ten times. This sequence joins TRBV25-1 and TRBJ1-5; TRBD1 matches at 8 bases. The ends lost 3 bases at V and 7 bases at J; junction bases unmatched: 5. The CDR3 sequence is 14 residues long. Germline V gives CDR1 MGHDK, CDR2 SYGVNS. The CDR3 DNA reads as TGTGCCAGCAGTGATACAGGGGGGGGCCAGCCCCAGCATTTT. Its protein is CASSDTGGGQPQHF.

The rearrangement joins TRBV7-9 to TRBJ2-3; tentative D call: TRBD2 (7 bases). This CDR3 is built from 14 residues. CDR1 SEHNR and CDR2 FQNEAQ come from the germline V gene (reference sequence). Trimming shortened V by 7 bases and J by 0 bases, and 11 bases separated the two germline ends. The DNA for the CDR3 is TGTGCCAGCAATCGGGGGGCGAGCACAGATACGCAGTATTTT. Its translation is CASNRGASTDTQYF.

The chain links TRBV6-9 to TRBJ2-1, with D perhaps TRBD1 (6 bases). This CDR3 region has 14 residues. Germline CDR1 is MNHGY and CDR2 is SVAAGI. Trimming left V 4 bases short and J 10 bases short, with 17 bases between. In nucleotides, the CDR3 is TGTGCCAGCAGTTGGGAAAGGGGGTTAGGGGAGCAGTTCTTC. Translation: CASSWERGLGEQFF.